These 23 T cell receptor beta chains share one sample of origin, sequenced in a study of graft-versus-host responses after intestinal transplantation. Repertoires were generated with immunoSEQ multiplex PCR, while TCRdb's copy carries only in-frame clones and drops some. The data show about 45,000 clones, with around nine tenths seen just once and 4.4% held by the top ten. Specimen: PBMCs, collected 524 days after transplant. These TCRs come from a human patient who received an intestinal transplant, so some T cells may come from the graft donor.

The chain joins TRBV9 to TRBJ1-2; no clear D gene. This CDR3 comprises 14 residues. Trimming took off 1 base at V and 8 bases at J, with 15 bases between the two ends. Germline-derived CDR1 and CDR2 are SGDLS and YYNGEE. The CDR3 sequence is CASSVRLGPGGYTF. The CDR3 nucleotides read TGTGCCAGCAGCGTAAGGCTAGGGCCGGGAGGCTACACCTTC.

This rearrangement joins TRBV30 to TRBJ2-3; a possible D gene is TRBD2 (6 bases). Germline CDR1 GTSNPN, CDR2 SVGIG (reference sequence). The CDR3 contains 17 residues. Between the trimmed V and J ends, which lost 2 bases and 5 bases, there was a span of 23 bases. CDR3 nucleotide sequence: TGTGCCTGGAGTACGGACTATTGGGCCGGTATAGGAGATACGCAGTATTTT. Translated: CAWSTDYWAGIGDTQYF.

This chain joins TRBV5-4 and TRBJ2-7, with D maybe TRBD1 (5 bases). Trimming took off 0 bases at V and 7 bases at J, with 11 bases between the two ends. The CDR3 sequence is 13 residues long. CDR1 and CDR2 (germline): SGHNT, YYREEE (reference sequence). As DNA, the CDR3 is TGTGCCAGCAGCTTGGGGGCCAGGGAAGAGCAGTACTTC. The encoded protein is CASSLGAREEQYF.

This clone appeared once. The chain combines TRBV4-3 with TRBJ1-2, with D perhaps matching TRBD1 (5 bases). Trimming removed 3 bases at V and 4 bases at J, with 9 bases between. Germline loops: CDR1 LGHNA, CDR2 YSLEER. The CDR3 extends over 13 amino acids. CDR3 bases: TGCGCCAGCAGCCAGGGACTGAGCTATGGCTACACCTTC. Translating it yields CASSQGLSYGYTF.

The V gene is TRBV28, the J gene TRBJ1-2; TRBD1 might be the D (5 bases). The CDR3 covers 14 residues. CDR1 is MDHEN and CDR2 is SYDVKM in the germline V gene. Trimming left V 5 bases short and J 8 bases short, with 18 bases between. CDR3 residues: CASSQGRLRLGYTF. Here the CDR3 DNA reads TGTGCCAGCAGTCAGGGCAGGCTGCGCCTCGGCTACACCTTC.

The rearrangement links TRBV12-5 to TRBJ2-1, with TRBD2 matching 9 bases. The CDR3 covers 20 residues. Losses at the gene ends were 3 bases for V and 6 bases for J; bases not matched to a gene: 21. The germline CDR1 and CDR2 sequences are LGHNT and FRNRAP. The CDR3, as DNA: TGTGCTAGTGGTTTCCGTGTCGGTAGCGGGAGTCAGTGGGTCCCCAATGAGCAGTTCTTC. Translating it yields CASGFRVGSGSQWVPNEQFF.

CDR3: CASSRDRLTAEAFF. The CDR3 nucleotides read TGTGCCAGCAGCCGAGACAGACTAACTGCTGAAGCTTTCTTT. The genes are TRBV11-3 and TRBJ1-1; weak D call: TRBD1 (5 bases). Trimming removed 5 bases at V and 6 bases at J, with 16 bases between. Germline V CDR1 and CDR2: SGHNT, YENEEA. This CDR3 spans 14 amino acids.

The chain carries TRBV28 and TRBJ2-1, with 10 bases identical to TRBD2. Unmatched junction bases numbered 6, after V lost 7 bases and J lost 6 bases. This CDR3 spans 14 amino acids. Germline V gene sequence: CDR1 MDHEN, CDR2 SYDVKM. The DNA of the CDR3 is TGTGCCAGCATCGCAGCGGGAGGGCCCAATGAGCAGTTCTTC. It is translated as CASIAAGGPNEQFF.

The chain couples TRBV7-2 to TRBJ2-1; 16 bases are shared with TRBD2. With 5 bases clipped from V and 2 bases from J, the junction kept 9 bases outside the gene matches. Germline values: CDR1 SGHTA, CDR2 FQGNSA. The CDR3 runs 19 residues. The CDR3 bases are TGTGCCAGCAGCACGACCGGGACTAGCGGGAGGGAAGCCTACAATGAGCAGTTCTTC. Translating gives CASSTTGTSGREAYNEQFF.

J is TRBJ2-1 and V is TRBV7-9; 11 bases are a match to TRBD2. Germline V gene data show CDR1 as SEHNR and CDR2 as FQNEAQ (reference sequence). This CDR3 is built from 16 residues. The ends lost 2 bases at V and 4 bases at J; junction bases unmatched: 4. CDR3 bases: TGTGCCAGCAGCTTAATTCTAGCGGGAGGATACAATGAGCAGTTCTTC. Encoded protein: CASSLILAGGYNEQFF. Variable domain in full (rest from reference TRBV7-9 and TRBJ2-1): DTGVSQNPRHKITKRGQNVTFRCDPISEHNRLYWYRQTLGQGPEFLTYFQNEAQLEKSRLLSDRFSAERPKGSFSTLEIQRTEQGDSAMYLCASSLILAGGYNEQFFGPGTRLTVL.

The chain combines TRBV4-2 with TRBJ2-1; D is unresolved. The V end was cut by 1 base, the J end by 10 bases, with 17 bases between. Germline assignment: CDR1 LGHNA and CDR2 YNFKEQ. The CDR3 is made up of 15 amino acids. In DNA, the CDR3 is TGTGCCAGCAGCCAAGTTGAAAGTGGCCCATTGGAGCAGTTCTTC. It is translated as CASSQVESGPLEQFF.

The V and J genes are TRBV11-1 and TRBJ2-7, with TRBD1 matching over 11 bases. J was trimmed by 7 bases and V by 3 bases; bases with no gene match: 5. Germline values: CDR1 SGHAT, CDR2 FQDESV (reference sequence). There are 14 residues in the CDR3. The CDR3 loop is CASSFGTGGREQYF. The CDR3 DNA reads as TGTGCCAGCAGCTTCGGGACAGGGGGTCGGGAGCAGTACTTC.

The chain employs TRBV10-3 and TRBJ2-1; D gene unclear. The germline gives CDR1 ENHRY, CDR2 SYGVKD. V gave up 4 bases and J gave up 5 bases, with 9 bases separating them. The CDR3 totals 13 residues. The CDR3 is CAISVRLNNEQFF. DNA of the CDR3: TGTGCCATCAGTGTCCGGCTGAACAATGAGCAGTTCTTC.

J is TRBJ2-7 and V is TRBV4-2, with 7 bases lining up with TRBD1. Per the germline V gene, CDR1 is LGHNA and CDR2 is YNFKEQ. There are 12 residues in the CDR3. With V trimmed by 5 bases and J by 3 bases, 1 base remained unmatched. The CDR3 bases are TGTGCCAGCAGCTGGGACAGCTACGAGCAGTACTTC. This translates into CASSWDSYEQYF.

V gene TRBV27 combines with J gene TRBJ2-7; D may be TRBD1 or TRBD2 (5 bases each). This CDR3 is 12 amino acids long. From germline, CDR1 is MNHEY and CDR2 SMNVEV (reference sequence). Trimming took off 8 bases at V and 5 bases at J, with 13 bases between the two ends. The CDR3 nucleotides are TGTGCCAGCGGAAGACTGGGGGACGAGCAGTACTTC. Its translation: CASGRLGDEQYF.

The rearrangement links TRBV4-2 to TRBJ1-1; D ambiguous. This CDR3 region has 15 residues. Trimming removed 0 bases from V and 6 bases from J, with 14 bases in between. Germline V gives CDR1 LGHNA, CDR2 YNFKEQ. The CDR3 loop is CASSQERKSHPEAFF. The DNA for the CDR3 is TGTGCCAGCAGCCAAGAGCGGAAAAGCCACCCTGAAGCTTTCTTT.

The chain couples TRBV6-1 to TRBJ1-5, with D unresolved. This CDR3 is built from 13 residues. V lost 1 base and J lost 3, with 4 bases in between. CDR1 is MNHNS and CDR2 is SASEGT in the germline V gene. CDR3 loop: CASSEGANQPQHF. Written as DNA, the CDR3 is TGTGCCAGCAGTGAAGGGGCCAATCAGCCCCAGCATTTT.

This chain links TRBV19 with TRBJ2-5, with TRBD1 as a possible D gene (5 bases). V shed 2 bases and J shed 3 bases, with 13 bases lying between them. The CDR3 covers 15 residues. Germline CDR1 reads LNHDA; CDR2 reads SQIVND (reference sequence). CDR3 in amino acids: CASSIQGGGEETQYF. The CDR3 coding sequence is TGTGCCAGTAGTATACAGGGTGGCGGTGAAGAGACCCAGTACTTC.

This sequence joins TRBV7-8 and TRBJ2-7; 9 positions match TRBD2. After removal of 5 bases from V and 4 bases from J, the junction contained 9 bases not matched to a gene. In germline, CDR1 is SGHVS, CDR2 FQNEAQ. The CDR3 extends over 15 amino acids. The CDR3 bases are TGTGCCAGCAGCCTCATTAGCGGGAGACTTTACGAGCAGTACTTC. Amino acids: CASSLISGRLYEQYF.

This chain uses TRBV6-5 with TRBJ2-1, with D perhaps matching TRBD1 (5 bases). V dropped 2 bases and J dropped 14 bases, with 13 bases sitting between them. The CDR3 runs to 12 residues. Germline loops: CDR1 MNHEY, CDR2 SVGAGI. The CDR3 is CASSYLGQGKFF. CDR3 bases: TGTGCCAGCAGTTACCTCGGGCAGGGAAAGTTCTTC.

V and J are TRBV28 and TRBJ2-7; 7 nucleotides line up with TRBD1. J was trimmed by 7 bases and V by 4 bases; bases with no gene match: 16. CDR1 is MDHEN, CDR2 SYDVKM, per germline. The CDR3 contains 16 residues. The CDR3 sequence is CASSSFDRASLREQYF. In nucleotides, the CDR3 is TGTGCCAGCAGTTCCTTCGACAGGGCATCCCTGAGGGAGCAGTACTTC. The full variable domain, in which reference TRBV28 and TRBJ2-7 provide the parts outside the CDR3, is DVKVTQSSRYLVKRTGEKVFLECVQDMDHENMFWYRQDPGLGLRLIYFSYDVKMKEKGDIPEGYSVSREKKERFSLILESASTNQTSMYLCASSSFDRASLREQYFGPGTRLTVT.

V gene TRBV28 combines with J gene TRBJ2-3; TRBD1 matches 10 bases. V shed 3 bases, J shed 5 bases, and the junction held 2 bases outside the gene matches. Looked up from germline, CDR1 is MDHEN and CDR2 is SYDVKM. The CDR3 loop spans 14 amino acids. In DNA form, the CDR3 reads TGTGCCAGCAGTTTCGGGACAGGGGAAGATACGCAGTATTTT. It encodes CASSFGTGEDTQYF. The entire variable domain, with the rest obtained from reference TRBV28 and TRBJ2-3, is as follows: DVKVTQSSRYLVKRTGEKVFLECVQDMDHENMFWYRQDPGLGLRLIYFSYDVKMKEKGDIPEGYSVSREKKERFSLILESASTNQTSMYLCASSFGTGEDTQYFGPGTRLTVL.

V usage is TRBV7-3 and J usage is TRBJ2-1; 7 nucleotides line up with TRBD1. The junction had 7 bases not matched to a gene; V was cut back by 2 bases and J by 6 bases. The CDR3 is made up of 15 amino acids. Germline V gene sequence: CDR1 SGHTA, CDR2 FQGTGA. CDR3 nucleotide sequence: TGTGCCAGCAGCTTAGGAGTCGGGACAGCCAATGAGCAGTTCTTC. Translated: CASSLGVGTANEQFF.